This T cell receptor (beta chain) comes out of a study of OX40 agonist ivuxolimab in advanced cancers. Trimming left V 6 bases short and J 5 bases short, with 7 bases between. There are 11 residues in the CDR3. Germline lookup yields CDR1 MNHEY and CDR2 SVGAGI. This clone was recorded once. Libraries were prepared by immunoSEQ multiplex PCR; TCRdb keeps only in-frame clonotypes and omits some of them. Of tens of thousands of clones listed, 81% are singletons. Blood was sampled at baseline, cycle 4 day 1, and cycle 7 day 1. Source: CD4+ or CD8+ T cells sorted from blood, taken in a trial of the OX40 agonist ivuxolimab. The V gene is TRBV6-5, the J gene TRBJ1-1; D call uncertain. This receptor was obtained from an adult with an advanced solid tumor such as melanoma, head and neck, liver or kidney cancer. The CDR3 DNA reads as TGTGCCAGCAGCTGGGGAACTGAAGCTTTCTTT. Its translation: CASSWGTEAFF.